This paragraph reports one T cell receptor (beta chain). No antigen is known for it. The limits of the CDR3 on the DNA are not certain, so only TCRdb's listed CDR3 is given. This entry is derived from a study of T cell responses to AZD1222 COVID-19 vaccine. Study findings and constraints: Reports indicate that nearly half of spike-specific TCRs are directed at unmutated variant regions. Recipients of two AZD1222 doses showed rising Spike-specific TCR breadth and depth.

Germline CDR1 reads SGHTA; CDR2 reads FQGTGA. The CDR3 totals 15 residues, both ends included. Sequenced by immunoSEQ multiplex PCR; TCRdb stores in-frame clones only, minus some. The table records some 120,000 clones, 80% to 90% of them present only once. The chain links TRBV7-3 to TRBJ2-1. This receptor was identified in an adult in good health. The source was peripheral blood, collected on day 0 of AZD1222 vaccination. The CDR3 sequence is CASSKGPDFGNEQFF.